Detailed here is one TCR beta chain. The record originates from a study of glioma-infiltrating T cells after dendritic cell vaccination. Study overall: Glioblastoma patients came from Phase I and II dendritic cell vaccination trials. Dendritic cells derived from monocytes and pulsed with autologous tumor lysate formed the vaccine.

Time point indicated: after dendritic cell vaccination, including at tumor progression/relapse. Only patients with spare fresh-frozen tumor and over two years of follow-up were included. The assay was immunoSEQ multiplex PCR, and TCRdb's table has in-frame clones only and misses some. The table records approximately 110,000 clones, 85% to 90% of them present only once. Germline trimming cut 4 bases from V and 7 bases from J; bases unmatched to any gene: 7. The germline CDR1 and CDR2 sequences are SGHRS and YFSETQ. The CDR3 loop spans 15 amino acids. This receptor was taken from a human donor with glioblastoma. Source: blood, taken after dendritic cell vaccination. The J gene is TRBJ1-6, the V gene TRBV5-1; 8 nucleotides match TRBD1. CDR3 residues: CASSPDGQGNSPLHF. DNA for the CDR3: TGCGCCAGCAGCCCCGATGGACAGGGCAATTCACCCCTCCACTTT. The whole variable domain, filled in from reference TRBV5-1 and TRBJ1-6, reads KAGVTQTPRYLIKTRGQQVTLSCSPISGHRSVSWYQQTPGQGLQFLFEYFSETQRNKGNFPGRFSGRQFSNSRSEMNVSTLELGDSALYLCASSPDGQGNSPLHFGNGTRLTVT.